The next 28 T cell receptor beta chains were all read from a single sample in a study of OX40 agonist ivuxolimab in advanced cancers. TCRdb's table, derived via immunoSEQ multiplex PCR, lists solely in-frame clones and lacks some. The repertoire holds 70,000 to 80,000 clones, with 88% as singletons. Sequencing used CD4+ or CD8+ T cells sorted from blood, obtained in a trial of the OX40 agonist ivuxolimab. These receptors all stem from an adult with an advanced solid tumor such as melanoma, head and neck, liver or kidney cancer.

The chain has TRBV19 and TRBJ1-1; the D is unclear. The germline V and J ends were trimmed by 3 bases and 3 bases, with 11 bases remaining between them. This CDR3 has 14 amino acids. The germline V gene encodes CDR1 LNHDA and CDR2 SQIVND (reference sequence). CDR3: CASSISPVHTEAFF. The CDR3 DNA is TGTGCCAGTAGTATCAGTCCAGTGCACACTGAAGCTTTCTTT.

The chain uses TRBV6-5 and TRBJ2-5; D may be TRBD1 (5 bases). This CDR3 has 15 amino acids. V lost 2 bases, J lost 6 bases, and 16 bases lay in between. Germline loops: CDR1 MNHEY, CDR2 SVGAGI. CDR3 sequence: CASSYEPSGAKTQYF. The CDR3, as DNA: TGTGCCAGCAGTTACGAGCCTAGTGGGGCGAAGACCCAGTACTTC.

This clone has a single count. The V and J genes are TRBV2 and TRBJ2-5; maybe TRBD1 (6 bases). V was trimmed by 8 bases and J by 2 bases, leaving 18 bases between them. The CDR3 spans 15 residues. Germline values: CDR1 SNHLY, CDR2 FYNNEI. CDR3 protein: CASSPGQGRQETQYF. DNA for the CDR3: TGTGCCAGCTCCCCAGGGCAGGGGAGACAAGAGACCCAGTACTTC.

V and J are TRBV15 and TRBJ1-3; unclear D gene. Per germline, CDR1 LNHNV and CDR2 YYDKDF (reference sequence). V was clipped by 0 bases and J by 0 bases, with 6 bases between them. CDR3 size: 15 residues. The CDR3 DNA is TGTGCCACCAGCAGAGATGTAATCTCTGGAAACACCATATATTTT. Translated, it gives CATSRDVISGNTIYF.

The chain joins TRBV7-3 to TRBJ2-3; D is unresolved. Germline loops: CDR1 SGHTA, CDR2 FQGTGA. CDR3 length: 13 residues. V was clipped by 5 bases and J by 5 bases, with 11 bases between them. In DNA form, the CDR3 reads TGTGCCAGCAGCGCATCCTGGGGAGATACGCAGTATTTT. The encoded protein is CASSASWGDTQYF.

This sequence joins TRBV5-4 and TRBJ1-4; weak D call: TRBD1 (6 bases). CDR3 length equals 17 residues. The germline V and J ends were trimmed by 4 bases and 8 bases, with 24 bases remaining between them. CDR1 is SGHNT, CDR2 YYREEE, per germline (reference sequence). The CDR3 DNA reads as TGTGCCAGCAGCAGAGATGGGGGGGCCGTCGTAAGGGAAAAACTGTTTTTT. This sequence encodes CASSRDGGAVVREKLFF.

This chain connects TRBV11-3 to TRBJ2-2, with TRBD2 as a possible D gene (6 bases). Germline-derived CDR1 and CDR2 are SGHNT and YENEEA. This CDR3 is built from 17 residues. Trimming stripped 1 base from V and 4 bases from J, with 16 bases between. The CDR3 reads CASSLGSWRGSTGELFF. The CDR3 DNA is TGTGCCAGCAGCTTAGGGAGCTGGAGGGGCAGCACCGGGGAGCTGTTTTTT.

The rearrangement uses TRBV19 and TRBJ2-1; the match to TRBD2 covers 11 bases. The CDR3 length is 14 residues. V dropped 5 bases and J dropped 8; count of bases not matched to a gene: 5. Germline lookup yields CDR1 LNHDA and CDR2 SQIVND (reference sequence). The CDR3 nucleotides are TGTGCCAGTAGTCTAGCGGGAGGCCGGGATGAGCAGTTCTTC. This gives the protein CASSLAGGRDEQFF. Full variable domain (outside the CDR3, taken from reference TRBV19 and TRBJ2-1): DGGITQSPKYLFRKEGQNVTLSCEQNLNHDAMYWYRQDPGQGLRLIYYSQIVNDFQKGDIAEGYSVSREKKESFPLTVTSAQKNPTAFYLCASSLAGGRDEQFFGPGTRLTVL.

On this clone: Other DNA sequences from this sample encode an identical CDR3 as well. The rearrangement links TRBV18 to TRBJ1-1; D uncertain. The CDR3 length is 13 residues. The ends were cut back, 6 bases at V and 1 base at J, with 9 bases in the middle. Germline V gives CDR1 KGHSH, CDR2 LQKENI. In DNA, the CDR3 is TGTGCCAGCTCGCAGACGGGGAACACTGAAGCTTTCTTT. Protein product: CASSQTGNTEAFF.

The chain links TRBV4-1 to TRBJ2-2; the D gene is possibly TRBD2 (5 bases). This CDR3 spans 13 amino acids. Germline V gene data show CDR1 as MGHRA and CDR2 as YSYEKL. Between the trimmed V and J ends, which lost 8 bases and 5 bases, there was a span of 12 bases. The CDR3 loop reads CASSYGNTGELFF. For the CDR3, the DNA is TGCGCCAGCTCCTACGGGAATACCGGGGAGCTGTTTTTT.

The CDR3 nucleotides read TGTGCCAGCAGTCCCAGGGTGCCCTATGGCTACACCTTC. Translation: CASSPRVPYGYTF. The genes are TRBV28 and TRBJ1-2, with D possibly TRBD1 on 5 matching bases. CDR1 MDHEN and CDR2 SYDVKM come from the germline V gene. The CDR3 length is 13 residues. V gave up 5 bases and J gave up 4 bases, with 11 bases separating them.

This clone was observed a single time. The chain recombines TRBV6-6 with TRBJ2-7, with D possibly being TRBD2 (7 bases). There are 12 residues in the CDR3. Germline values: CDR1 MNHNY, CDR2 SVGAGI (reference sequence). Trimming shortened V by 8 bases and J by 6 bases, and 14 bases separated the two germline ends. For the CDR3, the DNA is TGTGCCAGCTGGGGGGGCCTCGGCGAGCAGTACTTC. Encoded protein: CASWGGLGEQYF.

The chain uses TRBV5-1 and TRBJ2-7; D is unresolved. This CDR3 contains 15 residues. The V and J ends lost 0 bases and 4 bases respectively, with 14 bases between them. The V gene's germline CDR1 is SGHRS and CDR2 YFSETQ. In DNA, the CDR3 is TGCGCCAGCAGCTTGGGCCCCATGGGGTTGTACGAGCAGTACTTC. It translates to CASSLGPMGLYEQYF.

The chain uses TRBV6-5 and TRBJ2-3, with D possibly being TRBD1 (6 bases). The CDR3 has 15 residues. Germline V gene sequence: CDR1 MNHEY, CDR2 SVGAGI. V dropped 7 bases and J dropped 0 bases, with 14 bases sitting between them. The CDR3 DNA sequence: TGTGCCAGCAAACCGGACAGCTCTAGCACAGATACGCAGTATTTT. This encodes CASKPDSSSTDTQYF.

This clone was seen more than once but under ten times. V is TRBV20-1 and J is TRBJ2-1; D may correspond to TRBD1 or TRBD2 (5 bases each). The CDR3 runs 11 residues. V shed 1 base and J shed 15 bases, with 13 bases lying between them. Germline V gives CDR1 DFQATT, CDR2 SNEGSKA (reference sequence). Here the CDR3 DNA reads TGCAGTGCTAGAGGGCCGGGGCAGGGGTTCTTC. Protein: CSARGPGQGFF.

The CDR3 nucleotides read TGTGCCAGCTCAGATTACGCAAACACTGAAGCTTTCTTT. This codes for CASSDYANTEAFF. The gene calls are TRBV28 and TRBJ1-1; no clear D. This CDR3 spans 13 amino acids. Germline values: CDR1 MDHEN, CDR2 SYDVKM. V lost 8 bases and J lost 2, with 12 bases in between.

The DNA for the CDR3 is TGCGCCAGCAGCTTGGGGGAGCCAGATACGCAGTATTTT. Protein sequence: CASSLGEPDTQYF. This chain joins TRBV5-1 and TRBJ2-3, with D perhaps TRBD2 (5 bases). The CDR3 has 13 residues. Trimming pared 0 bases from V and 4 bases from J, leaving 6 bases between. Germline V lookup: CDR1 SGHRS, CDR2 YFSETQ.

V and J are TRBV15 and TRBJ2-7; TRBD2 aligns across 12 bases. The CDR3 runs to 16 residues. Per germline, CDR1 LNHNV and CDR2 YYDKDF (reference sequence). Trimming at V came to 5 bases and at J to 5 bases, leaving 10 bases not matched to a gene. The CDR3 here is CATSVQSSGREDEQYF. For the CDR3, the DNA is TGTGCCACCAGCGTTCAATCTAGCGGGAGGGAAGACGAGCAGTACTTC. The full variable domain, its missing parts supplied by reference TRBV15 and TRBJ2-7, is DAMVIQNPRYQVTQFGKPVTLSCSQTLNHNVMYWYQQKSSQAPKLLFHYYDKDFNNEADTPDNFQSRRPNTSFCFLDIRSPGLGDTAMYLCATSVQSSGREDEQYFGPGTRLTVT.

The chain carries TRBV7-9 and TRBJ2-7, with TRBD2 as a possible D gene (6 bases). This CDR3 spans 16 amino acids. CDR1 and CDR2 (germline): SEHNR, FQNEAQ (reference sequence). V lost 5 bases, J lost 4 bases, and 21 bases lay in between. CDR3 loop: CASSPISAGRRYEQYF. The CDR3 DNA sequence: TGTGCCAGCAGCCCAATTTCGGCGGGAAGGCGTTACGAGCAGTACTTC.

Regarding this clone: One junction end does not reproduce the germline sequence, and a read error may be involved. The chain employs TRBV6-5 and TRBJ1-2, with 10 positions matching TRBD1. Germline V CDR1 and CDR2: MNHEY, SVGAGI. The CDR3 spans 16 residues. The CDR3 reads CASSYSGTGANYSYTF. The CDR3 DNA is TGTGCCAGCAGTTACTCGGGGACAGGGGCTAACTATAGCTACACCTTC.

The CDR3: CASRTGYEQYF. The CDR3, as DNA: TGTGCCAGCAGAACAGGCTACGAGCAGTACTTC. This chain connects TRBV7-2 to TRBJ2-7; maybe TRBD1 (5 bases). The CDR3 runs 11 residues. Germline values: CDR1 SGHTA, CDR2 FQGNSA. Trimming took 6 bases from V and 3 from J, leaving 6 bases between them.

The chain carries TRBV7-2 and TRBJ2-5; TRBD1 might be the D (5 bases). Germline V gene lookup returns CDR1 SGHTA and CDR2 FQGNSA. V lost 5 bases to trimming and J lost 5 bases, with 15 bases between them. There are 14 residues in the CDR3. The CDR3 sequence: CASSPEQVRETQYF. CDR3 bases: TGTGCCAGCAGCCCAGAACAGGTTCGGGAGACCCAGTACTTC.

This chain uses TRBV5-4 with TRBJ1-1, with TRBD1 as a possible D gene (6 bases). Trimming pared 4 bases from V and 1 base from J, leaving 11 bases between. Germline V gene lookup returns CDR1 SGHNT and CDR2 YYREEE (reference sequence). This CDR3 has 14 amino acids. The chain's CDR3 is CASSHRAGNTEAFF. In DNA form, the CDR3 reads TGTGCCAGCAGCCACAGGGCTGGGAACACTGAAGCTTTCTTT.

DNA of the CDR3: TGTGCCAGCAGGAGGACAGGGGAGGTGGTCAATGAGCAGTTCTTC. Protein product: CASRRTGEVVNEQFF. The J gene is TRBJ2-1, the V gene TRBV7-3, with 9 bases identical to TRBD1. The CDR3 has 15 amino acids. J gave up 6 bases and V 6 bases, and 9 bases lay outside the gene matches. CDR1 and CDR2 (germline): SGHTA, FQGTGA.

V and J are TRBV11-3 and TRBJ2-1, with 10 positions matching TRBD2. CDR1 and CDR2 from the germline V gene are SGHNT and YENEEA. V lost 5 bases to trimming and J lost 4 bases; unmatched junction nucleotides: 5. The CDR3 is 15 residues long. CDR3 sequence: CASSHGLAEYNEQFF. The CDR3, as DNA: TGTGCCAGCAGCCACGGACTAGCGGAGTACAATGAGCAGTTCTTC.

The gene calls are TRBV7-8 and TRBJ2-7, with 7 bases fitting TRBD2. Germline CDR1 and CDR2: SGHVS and FQNEAQ. This CDR3 comprises 14 residues. Unmatched junction bases numbered 4, after V lost 2 bases and J lost 3 bases. The CDR3 DNA is TGTGCCAGCAGCTTATCCCGGGACTACTACGAGCAGTACTTC. Its protein product is CASSLSRDYYEQYF. Supplemented by reference TRBV7-8 and TRBJ2-7, the full variable domain reads GAGVSQSPRYKVAKRGQDVALRCDPISGHVSLFWYQQALGQGPEFLTYFQNEAQLDKSGLPSDRFFAERPEGSVSTLKIQRTQQEDSAVYLCASSLSRDYYEQYFGPGTRLTVT.

J is TRBJ1-1 and V is TRBV28; TRBD1 agrees at 7 bases. The V gene end was trimmed by 5 bases and the J gene end by 8 bases; junction bases not matched to a gene: 11. Germline-derived CDR1 and CDR2 are MDHEN and SYDVKM. The CDR3 totals 14 residues. CDR3 nucleotide sequence: TGTGCCAGCAGTGCATACAGGGGTAGGGTAGAAGCTTTCTTT. As protein: CASSAYRGRVEAFF.

V and J are TRBV19 and TRBJ2-3, with TRBD2 identical over 8 bases. The CDR3 sequence is 17 residues long. Germline CDR1 reads LNHDA; CDR2 reads SQIVND (reference sequence). Trimming took 6 bases from V and 0 from J; bases not matched to a gene: 11. The CDR3 DNA reads TGTGCCAGTAGCGGGGGGGCCCTAGCGGCCAGCACAGATACGCAGTATTTT. Amino acid sequence: CASSGGALAASTDTQYF. The variable domain in full, with the rest retrieved from reference TRBV19 and TRBJ2-3, is DGGITQSPKYLFRKEGQNVTLSCEQNLNHDAMYWYRQDPGQGLRLIYYSQIVNDFQKGDIAEGYSVSREKKESFPLTVTSAQKNPTAFYLCASSGGALAASTDTQYFGPGTRLTVL.